These 9 T cell receptor beta chains originate from one sample sequenced in a study of quantifying T cell responses using KT2 cells. Whole-study context: Reverse transcription used primers in the TCR alpha and beta constant regions.

A single-stranded UMI oligo with SP2 sequence was ligated to cDNA 3' ends. First-round PCR used roughly 4 cycles and beta primers RC1.1 and RC1.2 covering TRBC1 and TRBC2. TCRdb used MiXCR to reprocess the UMI-ligation and nested PCR reads, holding one entry per CDR3 protein. The table includes 42,000 or so distinct CDR3 sequences, over 15% detected once. Sequencing input: PBMCs spiked with cells of the T cell clone KT2. All receptors come from a human donor.

Only a few counts were recorded for this clonotype. CDR3 in DNA: TGTGCCAGCAGTTCCCGGACAGGGGGATACCTATCCTATAGCAATCAGCCCCAGCATTTT. It yields the protein CASSSRTGGYLSYSNQPQHF. This chain uses TRBV12-3 or TRBV12-4 with TRBJ1-5; 10 nucleotides agree with TRBD1. The CDR3 contains 20 residues. The V and J ends lost 4 bases and 0 bases, in that order; junction bases with no gene match: 15.

With regard to this clonotype: This may be a read error: a much more frequent sequence differs by one nucleotide. CDR3 in DNA: TGTGCCAGCAAAAGCACAGGGCTCAGTAATTCACCCCTCCACTTT. Amino acids: CASKSTGLSNSPLHF. The chain combines TRBV27 with TRBJ1-6; D possibly corresponds to TRBD1 (6 bases). CDR3 length: 15 residues. Between the trimmed V and J ends, which lost 7 bases and 6 bases, there was a span of 16 bases. Germline V lookup: CDR1 MNHEY, CDR2 SMNVEV (reference sequence).

V gene TRBV2 combines with J gene TRBJ1-5, with TRBD1 as a possible D gene (6 bases). This CDR3 region has 14 residues. V gave up 4 bases and J gave up 4 bases, with 11 bases separating them. CDR1 is SNHLY and CDR2 is FYNNEI in the germline V gene. The CDR3 DNA reads TGTGCCAGCAGTGCCGGGACACCGAATCAGCCCCAGCATTTT. This codes for CASSAGTPNQPQHF.

Only a few counts were recorded for this clonotype. V gene TRBV20-1 combines with J gene TRBJ2-1; either TRBD1 or TRBD2 may fit D (5 bases each). This CDR3 comprises 13 residues. Looked up from germline, CDR1 is DFQATT and CDR2 is SNEGSKA (reference sequence). Deletions cut 2 bases from V and 9 bases from J, with 14 bases between. In DNA form, the CDR3 reads TGCAGTGCTAGAAGAGGGGAGTCAGGTGAGCAGTTCTTC. It codes for CSARRGESGEQFF.

This clonotype was detected only a few times. V usage is TRBV19 and J usage is TRBJ1-1, with 11 bases matching TRBD1. V was pared by 3 bases and J by 5 bases, with 2 bases of the junction left unmatched. CDR3 length: 14 residues. Germline CDR1 and CDR2: LNHDA and SQIVND (reference sequence). The CDR3 nucleotides read TGTGCCAGTAGTATGGGGGACAGGGGGACTGAAGCTTTCTTT. Its protein is CASSMGDRGTEAFF.

This clonotype came up many times. V is TRBV2 and J is TRBJ2-1; D is unresolved. There are 13 residues in the CDR3. The ends were cut back, 5 bases at V and 8 bases at J, with 13 bases in the middle. Germline-derived CDR1 and CDR2 are SNHLY and FYNNEI. For the CDR3, the DNA is TGTGCCAGCAGTCTGACTGGACGGGATGAGCAGTTCTTC. Translating it yields CASSLTGRDEQFF.

Many counts were recorded for this clonotype. The rearrangement joins TRBV2 to TRBJ2-3; D is ambiguous. CDR1 is SNHLY and CDR2 is FYNNEI in the germline V gene. Trimming took off 7 bases at V and 5 bases at J, with 13 bases between the two ends. This CDR3 has 13 amino acids. CDR3 nucleotide sequence: TGTGCCAGCAAGGCGGACCGAGGAGATACGCAGTATTTT. It is translated as CASKADRGDTQYF.

At least ten counts were recorded for this clonotype. This chain joins TRBV5-1 and TRBJ2-5; a weak D match, TRBD2 (6 bases). Germline CDR1 SGHRS, CDR2 YFSETQ. The CDR3 is made up of 13 amino acids. Deletions cut 1 base from V and 5 bases from J, with 9 bases between. The CDR3 DNA reads as TGCGCCAGCAGCTTGCCCGGGGGTGAGACCCAGTACTTC. Its protein product is CASSLPGGETQYF.

The chain links TRBV3-1 to TRBJ2-3; the D is unclear. Trimming stripped 6 bases from V and 0 bases from J, with 7 bases between. Germline CDR1 LGHDT, CDR2 YNNKEL (reference sequence). The CDR3 runs 13 residues. DNA of the CDR3: TGTGCCAGCAGTAAACAGAGCACAGATACGCAGTATTTT. Translation: CASSKQSTDTQYF.